The 5 T cell receptor beta chains reported below all come from one sample, sequenced in a study of OX40 agonist ivuxolimab in advanced cancers. Profiling relied on immunoSEQ multiplex PCR, and the TCRdb table lists in-frame clones only, not all of them. The sample carries roughly 70,000 clones, 90% recorded once. The specimen was CD4+ or CD8+ T cells sorted from blood, collected in a trial of the OX40 agonist ivuxolimab. The source of these receptors is an adult with an advanced solid tumor such as melanoma, head and neck, liver or kidney cancer.

The V gene is TRBV10-3, the J gene TRBJ2-2; D gene unclear. Trimming cost V 3 bases and J 0 bases, with 8 bases left between them. The CDR3 has 15 residues. The germline CDR1 and CDR2 sequences are ENHRY and SYGVKD. The CDR3 protein is CAISEAFTNTGELFF. In DNA, the CDR3 is TGTGCCATCAGTGAAGCGTTCACGAACACCGGGGAGCTGTTTTTT.

V usage is TRBV9 and J usage is TRBJ1-2; 8 bases match TRBD1. Germline V lookup: CDR1 SGDLS, CDR2 YYNGEE. This CDR3 has 13 residues. V lost 7 bases to trimming and J lost 6 bases; unmatched junction nucleotides: 8. Here the CDR3 DNA reads TGTGCCAGCGGACCCACAGGGGGACATGGCTACACCTTC. This gives the protein CASGPTGGHGYTF.

The chain links TRBV19 to TRBJ2-1; 7 bases agree with TRBD2. J lost 4 bases, V lost 3 bases, and 6 bases had no gene match. Germline loops: CDR1 LNHDA, CDR2 SQIVND (reference sequence). CDR3 length: 15 residues. The CDR3 region has the DNA TGTGCCAGTAGTATTGCGAGCGGGGAGTACAATGAGCAGTTCTTC. It codes for CASSIASGEYNEQFF.

This chain joins TRBV27 and TRBJ2-7, with no clear D. Per the germline V gene, CDR1 is MNHEY and CDR2 is SMNVEV (reference sequence). CDR3 length: 13 amino acids. The V end lost 11 bases, the J end lost 0 bases, and 14 bases lay between the germline ends. The CDR3 is CASRWANSYEQYF. DNA for the CDR3: TGTGCCTCCCGTTGGGCCAACTCCTACGAGCAGTACTTC.

The chain combines TRBV29-1 with TRBJ2-1; TRBD2 aligns across 9 bases. From germline, CDR1 is SQVTM and CDR2 ANQGSEA. V lost 6 bases, J lost 6 bases, and 6 bases stayed unmatched. The CDR3 length is 13 residues. The CDR3 nucleotides read TGCAGCGTAGCGGGAGGTCTGCGCAATGAGCAGTTCTTC. Translated, it gives CSVAGGLRNEQFF.